The TCR beta chain under discussion was sequenced for a study of control samples from healthy donors and cancer patients (dated by TCRdb to 2018 to 2020). V is cut by 5 bases and J by 2 bases, and the space between the germline ends is 4 bases. The CDR3 spans 12 residues, from the cysteine through the phenylalanine. The DNA shown is the 36-base CDR3, in frame from base 1. The germline V gene specifies SGHTA as CDR1 and FQGNSA as CDR2. This clone was seen only once. It lacks a known antigen. No base quality values were provided; no much bigger clone lies one nucleotide off. Libraries were built with the immunoSEQ multiplex PCR assay. This immuneACCESS table, as held by TCRdb, lists in-frame sequences with V and J called but not all clones. Of the missing ones, under half trace to an unresolved V gene in checked studies; the others have no known cause. Counted in this sample were 150,000 to 200,000 clones; 85% to 95% of them appeared once. 1.3% of the sample is taken by the ten largest.

The chain was built from TRBV7-2 and TRBJ1-3, with the D gene uncertain. This receptor was obtained from a woman under 30 in good health. The sample comprised blood. Here is the DNA: TGTGCCAGCAGCGCTGCTGGAAACACCATATATTTT. This gives the protein CASSAAGNTIYF.